This TCR beta chain was recovered during a study of T cells after yellow fever vaccination. On the study more broadly: Researchers used SMART-Seq v4 Ultra Low Input to prepare fractions that had low cell numbers.

The TCR cDNA carried a universal primer site and UMIs from 5'RACE template switching. TCRdb called the 5' RACE reads again in MiXCR, with one record for every CDR3 protein. The sample consists of 500,000 to 650,000 distinct CDR3 sequences, less than 15% of them appearing once. Regarding the study as a whole: Relatively few clonotypes were ones that appeared in both CD4 and CD8 compartments. Clones from primary vaccination mostly reappeared after the booster (over 95% CD4, approximately 88% CD8).

From germline, CDR1 is SGHRS and CDR2 YFSETQ. Between the trimmed V and J ends, which lost 4 bases and 0 bases, there was a span of 16 bases. The CDR3 consists of 16 residues. Comment on this clonotype: Its antigen is unknown.

V usage is TRBV5-1 and J usage is TRBJ1-1, with D maybe TRBD1 (6 bases). This sample comprised PBMCs, obtained on the day of the yellow fever booster vaccination. This TCR was recovered from a man younger than 40 who received the YFV17D yellow fever vaccine. The CDR3 sequence is CASSDPQGSMNTEAFF. The CDR3 region has the DNA TGCGCCAGCAGCGACCCACAGGGCAGTATGAACACTGAAGCTTTCTTT.